The rows below give T cell receptor beta chains drawn from one sample of a study of blood T cell repertoires in COVID-19. Sequencing used immunoSEQ multiplex PCR; TCRdb keeps in-frame clones, though not all of them. Among around 100,000 clones listed, 75% to 90% were seen once. What was sequenced was peripheral blood. The receptors come from an older woman with acute or convalescent COVID-19. Each CDR3 is given with its conserved first and last residue. The order of the fields is D gene, V gene, clone size, J gene, CDR3 protein, CDR3 DNA. The D gene is left open where the match is weak. Rows give clone size only sometimes, using once, few, many, or a class for an expanded clone.

>-|TRBV28|once|TRBJ1-5
CASSLGGEYNQPQHF
TGTGCCAGCAGTTTGGGGGGAGAATACAATCAGCCCCAGCATTTT
>-|TRBV14|-|TRBJ2-4
CASSLTGTRGVLAKNIQYF
TGTGCCAGCAGCCTGACAGGGACCAGGGGGGTACTAGCCAAAAACATTCAGTACTTC
>-|TRBV19|-|TRBJ2-2
CASSIAGNTGELFF
TGTGCCAGTAGTATAGCGGGGAACACCGGGGAGCTGTTTTTT
>-|TRBV14|once|TRBJ1-1
CASSQRGGGGFEAFF
TGTGCCAGCAGCCAAAGAGGCGGTGGTGGGTTTGAAGCTTTCTTT
>-|TRBV30|-|TRBJ2-7
CAWWRRGTDYEQYF
TGTGCCTGGTGGCGCAGGGGTACAGACTACGAGCAGTACTTC
>-|TRBV19|-|TRBJ1-4
CASSMEATNEKLFF
TGTGCCAGTAGTATGGAGGCGACTAATGAAAAACTGTTTTTT
>-|TRBV5-1|-|TRBJ2-7
CASSLNRLSSYEQYF
TGCGCCAGCAGCTTGAACCGATTGAGCTCCTACGAGCAGTACTTC
>TRBD2|TRBV12-5|-|TRBJ2-5
CASGLGLAGGQETQYF
TGTGCTAGTGGTTTGGGACTAGCGGGAGGGCAAGAGACCCAGTACTTC
>-|TRBV5-1|once|TRBJ1-1
CASSVEGVGAFF
TGCGCCAGCAGCGTTGAAGGGGTAGGAGCTTTCTTT
>TRBD1|TRBV6-4|once|TRBJ1-4
CASSDLQGMANEKLFF
TGTGCCAGCAGTGATCTACAGGGGATGGCTAATGAAAAACTGTTTTTT
>-|TRBV5-1|-|TRBJ1-2
CASSLAGDGYTF
TGCGCCAGCAGCTTGGCGGGAGACGGCTACACCTTC
>TRBD2|TRBV5-1|-|TRBJ2-5
CASSPLARETQYF
TGCGCCAGCAGCCCACTAGCGCGGGAGACCCAGTACTTC
>-|TRBV5-4|once|TRBJ2-7
CASSLDPSSYEQYF
TGTGCCAGCAGCTTGGACCCTAGCTCCTACGAGCAGTACTTC
>-|TRBV7-3|-|TRBJ2-1
CASSCAKESLIGGQFF
TGTGCCAGCAGCTGCGCAAAGGAAAGCCTTATCGGGGGGCAGTTCTTC
>-|TRBV6-4|-|TRBJ1-2
CASSPTGLEGYTF
TGTGCCAGCAGCCCCACGGGGTTGGAAGGCTACACCTTC
>-|TRBV6-5|-|TRBJ2-7
CASRRDSYEQYF
TGTGCCAGCCGGAGGGACTCCTACGAGCAGTACTTC
>-|TRBV18|-|TRBJ1-4
CASSPGGQTTNEKLFF
TGTGCCAGCTCACCGGGTGGACAGACAACTAATGAAAAACTGTTTTTT
>-|TRBV5-6|-|TRBJ2-7
CASSFFGSYEQYF
TGTGCCAGCAGCTTTTTCGGGTCCTACGAGCAGTACTTC
>-|TRBV5-1|-|TRBJ2-2
CASSLGTGSSGELFF
TGCGCCAGCAGCTTGGGAACCGGGTCGTCCGGGGAGCTGTTTTTT
>-|TRBV19|-|TRBJ1-5
CASSFWREGQPQHF
TGTGCCAGTAGTTTTTGGAGGGAGGGCCAGCCCCAGCATTTT
>-|TRBV4-2|-|TRBJ1-3
CASSSRTGSGNTIYF
TGTGCCAGCAGCTCCCGCACAGGGTCTGGAAACACCATATATTTT
>-|TRBV5-1|-|TRBJ1-5
CASSLEGGHHQPQHF
TGCGCCAGCAGCTTGGAAGGTGGGCACCATCAGCCCCAGCATTTT
>TRBD1|TRBV6-5|-|TRBJ2-5
CATRGTGKETQYF
TGTGCCACCCGAGGGACAGGGAAAGAGACCCAGTACTTC
>-|TRBV7-9|-|TRBJ2-7
CASSLEGRAYEQYF
TGTGCCAGCAGCTTAGAAGGCAGGGCCTACGAGCAGTACTTC
>TRBD1|TRBV5-1|few|TRBJ2-1
CASSLGGQAQNEQFF
TGCGCCAGCAGCTTGGGTGGACAGGCCCAGAATGAGCAGTTCTTC
>-|TRBV28|-|TRBJ1-2
CASSSRYGYTF
TGTGCCAGCAGTTCCAGGTATGGCTACACCTTC
>-|TRBV6-5|-|TRBJ1-5
CASRPTRGNQPQHF
TGTGCCAGCAGGCCTACCAGGGGCAATCAGCCCCAGCATTTT
>-|TRBV5-1|-|TRBJ1-2
CASSLAEASYGYTF
TGCGCCAGCAGCTTGGCGGAAGCGAGCTATGGCTACACCTTC